This record covers a single TCR beta chain. No antigen is known for it. The sample originates from a study of cytomegalovirus exposure and HLA in healthy donors. The wider study: Out of 150 million to 200 million T cells, an earlier analysis found fewer than 140 million unique TCR beta sequences in total. Findings of the study overall: Later on, an analysis tied around 17,000 TCR beta sequences to HLA alleles at 0.05 false discovery rate.

V gave up 0 bases and J gave up 2 bases; unmatched junction bases: 2. The V gene's germline CDR1 is SGHRS and CDR2 YFSETQ. This CDR3 is built from 15 residues. Amplification used 60 Vbeta primers and 13 Jbeta primers. Profiling relied on immunoSEQ multiplex PCR, and the TCRdb table lists in-frame clones only, not all of them. This sample has roughly 160,000 clones; over 70% occur once, and the top ten carry around 3.2%. This clonotype was obtained from a woman aged 45-60 years in good health and CMV-seropositive. Sequencing input: PBMCs. V and J are TRBV5-1 and TRBJ2-7; 10 bases line up with TRBD2. The CDR3 DNA is TGCGCCAGCAGCTTGGTACTAGCGGGACCCTACGAGCAGTACTTC. Translation: CASSLVLAGPYEQYF.